This T cell receptor (beta chain) came from a study of cytotoxic CD8 clonotypes in ibrutinib-treated CLL. Overall study findings and caveats: Baseline clonality, above age-matched healthy donor levels, tracked circulating CD8+ T-cell counts.

The method was immunoSEQ multiplex PCR; TCRdb's version includes in-frame clones alone and lacks a portion of them. The table lists 60,000 to 65,000 clones, approximately 54% of them singletons. Turning to this clone: Its antigen remains unknown.

This specimen consisted of PBMCs, obtained after 12 months of ibrutinib treatment. The source of this sequence is a human donor with chronic lymphocytic leukemia.

CDR3 protein: CATRTSRDTQYF. The CDR3 DNA reads as TGTGCCACCAGGACTAGCCGAGATACGCAGTATTTT. The chain employs TRBV10-3 and TRBJ2-3; 8 bases fit TRBD2. CDR3 length equals 12 residues. Per germline, CDR1 ENHRY and CDR2 SYGVKD. Unmatched junction bases numbered 5, after V lost 10 bases and J lost 5 bases.